This passage covers 17 T cell receptor beta chains from one sample sequenced in a study of control samples from healthy donors and cancer patients. Sequenced by immunoSEQ multiplex PCR; TCRdb stores in-frame clones only, minus some. The profile shows 85,000 to 90,000 clones, 85% to 90% of them singletons. The sample comprised blood. These TCRs come from a woman aged 40 to 55 in good health.

Comments on this clone: At one boundary the junction diverges from the germline segment, which might be a read error. The identical CDR3 is also encoded by other nucleotide sequences in the sample. The chain joins TRBV19 to TRBJ1-5, with D tentatively TRBD1 (6 bases). CDR3 length: 16 amino acids. Germline CDR1 is LNHDA and CDR2 is SQIVND (reference sequence). Here the CDR3 DNA reads TGTGCCAGTAGTCTACCGGGACACCGTGCCAATCAACCCCAGCATTTT. It translates to CASSLPGHRANQPQHF.

The gene calls are TRBV30 and TRBJ1-1, with D perhaps TRBD1 (6 bases). Deletions cut 3 bases from V and 5 bases from J, with 19 bases between. This CDR3 spans 15 amino acids. CDR1 and CDR2 from the germline V gene are GTSNPN and SVGIG (reference sequence). The CDR3 coding sequence is TGTGCCTGGAGGCGAATAAGACAGGTTGAGACTGAAGCTTTCTTT. Translating it yields CAWRRIRQVETEAFF.

The chain joins TRBV18 to TRBJ1-6, with D perhaps TRBD1 (6 bases). The germline gives CDR1 KGHSH, CDR2 LQKENI. The CDR3 loop spans 15 amino acids. Trimming pared 6 bases from V and 3 bases from J, leaving 12 bases between. The CDR3 sequence: CASSVGAIYNSPLHF. Written as DNA, the CDR3 is TGTGCCAGCTCTGTGGGGGCCATCTATAATTCACCCCTCCACTTT.

The chain is built from TRBV11-3 and TRBJ2-2; D might be TRBD1 (5 bases). CDR1 is SGHNT and CDR2 is YENEEA in the germline V gene. V lost 3 bases and J lost 1, with 9 bases in between. The CDR3 length is 15 residues. The CDR3 sequence: CASSLAGMNTGELFF. The DNA of the CDR3 is TGTGCCAGCAGCTTGGCAGGGATGAACACCGGGGAGCTGTTTTTT.

This chain joins TRBV9 and TRBJ1-1; unclear D gene. The CDR3 length is 14 residues. The V gene lost 1 base and the J gene lost 0 bases, with 7 bases spanning the gap. Germline V gives CDR1 SGDLS, CDR2 YYNGEE. The CDR3: CASSVTAMNTEAFF. The DNA for the CDR3 is TGTGCCAGCAGCGTAACAGCTATGAACACTGAAGCTTTCTTT.

This clone was observed once. The V gene is TRBV6-4, the J gene TRBJ1-5; a possible D gene is TRBD1 (5 bases). The germline gives CDR1 MRHNA, CDR2 SNTAGT. V lost 5 bases and J 5 bases, leaving 10 bases between the germline ends. The CDR3 totals 13 residues. CDR3 loop: CASSPGFDQPQHF. The CDR3 DNA sequence: TGTGCCAGCAGTCCAGGGTTTGATCAGCCCCAGCATTTT.

A few counts support this clone. The genes are TRBV11-3 and TRBJ2-3; possibly TRBD1 or TRBD2 for D (5 bases each). Trimming left V 3 bases short and J 0 bases short, with 19 bases between. The CDR3 covers 18 residues. Germline CDR1 and CDR2: SGHNT and YENEEA. The DNA of the CDR3 is TGTGCCAGCAGCTTCCGGGACGTCCTCCTGCAGAGCACAGATACGCAGTATTTT. It specifies CASSFRDVLLQSTDTQYF. Looking up the rest from reference TRBV11-3 and TRBJ2-3 gives the full variable domain: EAGVVQSPRYKIIEKKQPVAFWCNPISGHNTLYWYLQNLGQGPELLIRYENEEAVDDSQLPKDRFSAERLKGVDSTLKIQPAELGDSAVYLCASSFRDVLLQSTDTQYFGPGTRLTVL.

This clone was seen a handful of times. V and J are TRBV2 and TRBJ2-7; TRBD1 matches at 7 bases. This CDR3 region has 15 residues. Trimming cost V 7 bases and J 2 bases; bases outside gene matches: 11. Germline V CDR1 and CDR2: SNHLY, FYNNEI. As DNA, the CDR3 is TGTGCCAGCACGTTTCCGGGCCAGGGGGCCTACGAGCAGTACTTC. This sequence encodes CASTFPGQGAYEQYF.

The chain combines TRBV24-1 with TRBJ2-3; 7 bases map to TRBD2. The V gene end was trimmed by 1 base and the J gene end by 7 bases; junction bases not matched to a gene: 10. Germline CDR1 is KGHDR and CDR2 is SFDVKD. The length of the CDR3 is 16 residues. The CDR3 nucleotides are TGTGCCACCAGTGATTTTCGGGCGGGGGAGTATTATACGCAGTATTTT. Residues: CATSDFRAGEYYTQYF.

This clone showed up just once. The chain links TRBV29-1 to TRBJ2-3; 7 bases are a match to TRBD1. The junction had 5 bases not matched to a gene; V was cut back by 4 bases and J by 4 bases. CDR1 SQVTM and CDR2 ANQGSEA come from the germline V gene. The CDR3 loop spans 13 amino acids. The CDR3 region is CSVGTGAADTQYF. The CDR3 DNA reads TGCAGCGTTGGGACAGGAGCAGCAGATACGCAGTATTTT.

The chain has TRBV6-5 and TRBJ1-1; 8 nucleotides match TRBD1. Trimming cost V 2 bases and J 10 bases; bases outside gene matches: 6. Germline CDR1 reads MNHEY; CDR2 reads SVGAGI. The length of the CDR3 is 13 residues. The CDR3 is CASSYKGGTGAFF. For the CDR3, the DNA is TGTGCCAGCAGTTACAAGGGGGGGACAGGAGCTTTCTTT.

This chain connects TRBV30 to TRBJ1-2, with D possibly matching TRBD1 (5 bases). Germline V gene data show CDR1 as GTSNPN and CDR2 as SVGIG (reference sequence). The V end was cut by 3 bases, the J end by 5 bases, with 22 bases between. The CDR3 runs 16 residues. CDR3: CAWSRDAFESSYGYTF. In DNA, the CDR3 is TGTGCCTGGAGCCGGGACGCGTTTGAATCATCGTATGGCTACACCTTC.

This chain uses TRBV3-1 (or the pseudogene TRBV3-2) with TRBJ1-2; 8 bases align to TRBD1. The J segment lost 8 bases and the V segment lost 1 base, leaving 3 bases of the junction unmatched. Germline V CDR1 and CDR2: LGHDT, YNNKEL (reference sequence). This CDR3 contains 13 residues. The CDR3 loop is CASSQGTGRGYTF. The CDR3 nucleotides are TGTGCCAGCAGCCAAGGGACAGGGCGCGGCTACACCTTC.

The chain joins TRBV2 to TRBJ2-7, with D unclear. Germline CDR1 SNHLY, CDR2 FYNNEI. This CDR3 is 13 amino acids long. V lost 8 bases and J 1 base, leaving 12 bases between the germline ends. The CDR3 sequence is CASSTGDSYEQYF. CDR3 DNA sequence: TGTGCCAGCTCGACCGGCGATTCCTACGAGCAGTACTTC.

The rearrangement uses TRBV19 and TRBJ1-5, with TRBD1 matching 7 bases. Trimming removed 5 bases from V and 0 bases from J; junction bases left unmatched: 7. There are 16 residues in the CDR3. The germline V gene encodes CDR1 LNHDA and CDR2 SQIVND (reference sequence). CDR3 loop: CASSPGTAHSNQPQHF. CDR3 nucleotides: TGTGCCAGTAGTCCCGGGACAGCACATAGCAATCAGCCCCAGCATTTT.

This chain joins TRBV6-4 and TRBJ2-1; D possibly matches TRBD1 or TRBD2 (5 bases each). Germline V gene sequence: CDR1 MRHNA, CDR2 SNTAGT. Trimming cost V 2 bases and J 4 bases, with 12 bases left between them. CDR3 length equals 15 residues. Here the CDR3 reads CASSDGGGGYNEQFF. The DNA of the CDR3 is TGTGCCAGCAGTGACGGGGGTGGCGGATACAATGAGCAGTTCTTC.

The chain recombines TRBV24-1 with TRBJ1-2; D uncertain. The CDR3 runs to 11 residues. Germline lookup yields CDR1 KGHDR and CDR2 SFDVKD. V lost 5 bases and J 8 bases, leaving 8 bases between the germline ends. The chain's CDR3 is CATSGGWGYTF. CDR3 in DNA: TGTGCCACCAGTGGGGGTTGGGGCTACACCTTC.